Listed here are 32 T cell receptor beta chains from one sample, sequenced in a study of blood T cell repertoires in COVID-19. Data came from immunoSEQ multiplex PCR; TCRdb stores just in-frame clones and leaves some out. The sample lists 200,000 to 250,000 clones, approximately 80% occurring once. The sample was PBMCs or T cells enriched from blood (not recorded which). These receptor sequences come from a woman aged 55-70 years who had recovered from COVID-19.

CDR3 residues: CASSSLVGFLGEQFF. The CDR3 DNA reads TGTGCCAGCAGCTCCCTAGTAGGATTCTTGGGTGAGCAGTTCTTC. The V call is TRBV5-5, the J call TRBJ2-1; D not certain. The CDR3 consists of 15 residues. The V gene lost 3 bases and the J gene lost 9 bases, with 19 bases spanning the gap. The germline gives CDR1 SGHKS, CDR2 YYEKEE (reference sequence).

The CDR3 nucleotides are TGTGCCAGCAGCCATAGGAGGAACACTGAAGCTTTCTTT. It yields the protein CASSHRRNTEAFF. V and J are TRBV3-1 (or the pseudogene TRBV3-2) and TRBJ1-1; D is undetermined. V was cut by 3 bases and J by 1 base, with 6 bases left in between. The CDR3 has 13 residues. CDR1 and CDR2 (germline): LGHDT, YNNKEL (reference sequence).

The chain links TRBV27 to TRBJ1-1; TRBD1 agrees at 7 bases. The CDR3 runs to 17 residues. The V gene's germline CDR1 is MNHEY and CDR2 SMNVEV (reference sequence). The junction had 15 bases not matched to a gene; V was cut back by 8 bases and J by 0 bases. DNA for the CDR3: TGTGCCAGCTGCCCGGGACAGATTTTCCCCATGAACACTGAAGCTTTCTTT. Protein product: CASCPGQIFPMNTEAFF.

CDR3 sequence reads: CASSTWDYYEQYF. In nucleotides, the CDR3 is TGTGCCAGCAGCACGTGGGACTACTACGAGCAGTACTTC. J is TRBJ2-7 and V is TRBV5-4; TRBD2 aligns across 7 bases. The germline V gene encodes CDR1 SGHNT and CDR2 YYREEE (reference sequence). With 4 bases clipped from V and 3 bases from J, the junction kept 4 bases outside the gene matches. This CDR3 region has 13 residues.

This clone came up a few times. The chain couples TRBV11-3 to TRBJ2-1, with a weak D call TRBD1 (5 bases). V was shortened by 0 bases and J by 5 bases, with 11 bases between the two germline ends. This CDR3 spans 15 amino acids. Per germline, CDR1 SGHNT and CDR2 YENEEA. Here the CDR3 DNA reads TGTGCCAGCAGCTTAGACGCCAGGGTAAACAATGAGCAGTTCTTC. This encodes CASSLDARVNNEQFF.

This rearrangement joins TRBV12-3 or TRBV12-4 to TRBJ1-2; no clear D. The CDR3 is 13 residues long. Trimming pared 3 bases from V and 3 bases from J, leaving 8 bases between. The chain's CDR3 is CASSFSLDYGYTF. The CDR3 DNA is TGTGCCAGCAGTTTTAGCCTCGACTATGGCTACACCTTC.

The chain carries TRBV14 and TRBJ1-1; D is perhaps TRBD1 (5 bases). The length of the CDR3 is 14 residues. V was pared by 4 bases and J by 7 bases, with 16 bases between. From germline, CDR1 is SGHDN and CDR2 FVKESK. CDR3 sequence reads: CASSLLRGRSEAFF. CDR3 bases: TGTGCCAGCAGCCTTCTAAGGGGTAGAAGTGAAGCTTTCTTT. Drawing the rest from reference TRBV14 and TRBJ1-1, the complete variable domain is EAGVTQFPSHSVIEKGQTVTLRCDPISGHDNLYWYRRVMGKEIKFLLHFVKESKQDESGMPNNRFLAERTGGTYSTLKVQPAELEDSGVYFCASSLLRGRSEAFFGQGTRLTVV.

The genes are TRBV6-5 and TRBJ1-1, with TRBD1 matching 10 bases. V gave up 6 bases and J gave up 1 base; unmatched junction bases: 5. The germline gives CDR1 MNHEY, CDR2 SVGAGI. This CDR3 has 15 amino acids. The CDR3 DNA sequence: TGTGCCAGCAGGCAAAGGACAGGGGGGAACACTGAAGCTTTCTTT. Amino acids: CASRQRTGGNTEAFF.

The chain couples TRBV14 to TRBJ2-7; no clear D. The germline gives CDR1 SGHDN, CDR2 FVKESK. V lost 1 base and J lost 2, with 12 bases in between. This CDR3 is 15 amino acids long. The DNA of the CDR3 is TGTGCCAGCAGCCAAGTTTCTCACACCGCCTACGAGCAGTACTTC. The encoded protein is CASSQVSHTAYEQYF.

This chain joins TRBV18 and TRBJ1-1; 8 bases line up with TRBD1. This CDR3 spans 15 amino acids. With 3 bases clipped from V and 4 bases from J, the junction kept 7 bases outside the gene matches. Germline V gene lookup returns CDR1 KGHSH and CDR2 LQKENI. CDR3 amino acids: CASSPRTGSGTEAFF. CDR3 sequence (DNA): TGTGCCAGCTCACCTAGGACAGGGTCGGGCACTGAAGCTTTCTTT.

This chain uses TRBV6-5 with TRBJ2-2; D possibly corresponds to TRBD1 (6 bases). Trimming shortened V by 8 bases and J by 8 bases, and 15 bases separated the two germline ends. Germline V CDR1 and CDR2: MNHEY, SVGAGI. The CDR3 spans 13 residues. In nucleotides, the CDR3 is TGTGCCAGCCGATGGGGGCGTTGGGGGGAGCTGTTTTTT. Its translation: CASRWGRWGELFF.

This chain uses TRBV7-2 with TRBJ2-7, with 7 bases that match TRBD2. The CDR3 has 14 residues. Looked up from germline, CDR1 is SGHTA and CDR2 is FQGNSA. V lost 6 bases, J lost 2 bases, and 7 bases stayed unmatched. The CDR3 loop is CASSRQRGAYEQYF. Here the CDR3 DNA reads TGTGCCAGCAGTAGACAGCGGGGCGCCTACGAGCAGTACTTC. The full variable domain, its missing parts supplied by reference TRBV7-2 and TRBJ2-7, is GAGVSQSPSNKVTEKGKDVELRCDPISGHTALYWYRQSLGQGLEFLIYFQGNSAPDKSGLPSDRFSAERTGGSVSTLTIQRTQQEDSAVYLCASSRQRGAYEQYFGPGTRLTVT.

This clone has a single count. The chain links TRBV7-9 to TRBJ2-7, with 9 bases lining up with TRBD1. CDR3 length equals 15 residues. CDR1 is SEHNR and CDR2 is FQNEAQ in the germline V gene (reference sequence). With V trimmed by 5 bases and J by 3 bases, 8 bases remained unmatched. The CDR3 DNA is TGTGCCAGCAGCGGAGGGGACAGGGTGAGCTACGAGCAGTACTTC. Translating it yields CASSGGDRVSYEQYF.

The gene calls are TRBV7-8 and TRBJ1-2; TRBD1 is a possible D gene (5 bases). V shed 0 bases and J shed 7 bases, with 12 bases lying between them. CDR3 length: 14 residues. CDR1 and CDR2 (germline): SGHVS, FQNEAQ. The CDR3 protein is CASSLATELFGYTF. The CDR3 region has the DNA TGTGCCAGCAGCTTAGCGACAGAGCTATTTGGCTACACCTTC. The variable domain in full, with the rest retrieved from reference TRBV7-8 and TRBJ1-2, is GAGVSQSPRYKVAKRGQDVALRCDPISGHVSLFWYQQALGQGPEFLTYFQNEAQLDKSGLPSDRFFAERPEGSVSTLKIQRTQQEDSAVYLCASSLATELFGYTFGSGTRLTVV.

In DNA form, the CDR3 reads TGTGCCAGCAGCTTAGCGGGCCAGATGAGCACCGGGGAGCTGTTTTTT. Amino acid sequence: CASSLAGQMSTGELFF. The chain couples TRBV7-6 to TRBJ2-2, with no clear D. V was clipped by 0 bases and J by 4 bases, with 12 bases between them. The CDR3 spans 16 residues. Germline-derived CDR1 and CDR2 are SGHVS and FNYEAQ.

The chain carries TRBV19 and TRBJ1-3; 8 positions match TRBD1. Trimming removed 4 bases from V and 2 bases from J; junction bases left unmatched: 1. This CDR3 has 14 amino acids. CDR1 LNHDA and CDR2 SQIVND come from the germline V gene (reference sequence). CDR3 loop: CASSKDRAGNTIYF. The CDR3 coding sequence is TGTGCCAGTAGTAAGGACAGGGCTGGAAACACCATATATTTT.

The chain recombines TRBV5-1 with TRBJ2-1; unclear D gene. The germline gives CDR1 SGHRS, CDR2 YFSETQ. Trimming took off 0 bases at V and 7 bases at J, with 14 bases between the two ends. The CDR3 loop spans 15 amino acids. The CDR3 DNA sequence: TGCGCCAGCAGCTTGGCCAACTCCGTGATGAATGAGCAGTTCTTC. This encodes CASSLANSVMNEQFF.

The chain recombines TRBV5-8 with TRBJ2-7, with TRBD2 as a possible D gene (6 bases). The CDR3 spans 18 residues. V lost 0 bases and J lost 3, with 22 bases in between. CDR1 and CDR2 (germline): SGHTS, YDEGEE. This chain's CDR3 is CASSLGSLLRDSSYEQYF. The CDR3 DNA follows: TGTGCCAGCAGCTTGGGGTCGTTGTTACGGGACTCCAGCTACGAGCAGTACTTC.

The rearrangement uses TRBV25-1 and TRBJ2-1, with D possibly being TRBD2 (5 bases). Germline CDR1 is MGHDK and CDR2 is SYGVNS. The CDR3 spans 15 residues. Trimming pared 4 bases from V and 4 bases from J, leaving 14 bases between. DNA for the CDR3: TGTGCCAGCAGTGGTAGTCTGGCGGGTTACAATGAGCAGTTCTTC. Translation: CASSGSLAGYNEQFF.

Comments on this clone: Possible read error: a much larger clone is one base away. The V gene is TRBV7-2, the J gene TRBJ1-2; D unresolved. Germline V gene lookup returns CDR1 SGHTA and CDR2 FQGNSA. The CDR3 covers 12 residues. Trimming pared 1 base from V and 4 bases from J, leaving 4 bases between. The CDR3 region is CASSLVGYGYTF. The CDR3 DNA follows: TGTGCCAGCAGCTTAGTCGGCTATGGCTACACCTTC.

The V gene is TRBV6-1, the J gene TRBJ1-6; D is perhaps TRBD1 (6 bases). CDR1 and CDR2 from the germline V gene are MNHNS and SASEGT. V lost 6 bases and J lost 7, with 19 bases in between. CDR3 length: 16 amino acids. The CDR3 here is CASRESDRSWNSPLHF. In DNA form, the CDR3 reads TGTGCCAGCAGGGAATCCGACAGGTCGTGGAATTCACCCCTCCACTTT.

This rearrangement joins TRBV5-4 to TRBJ2-3; 9 bases match TRBD2. The V segment lost 4 bases and the J segment 0 bases; nucleotides outside the gene matches: 3. The CDR3 consists of 15 residues. CDR1 is SGHNT and CDR2 is YYREEE in the germline V gene (reference sequence). The CDR3 region has the DNA TGTGCCAGCAGCCCAACTAGCGGGAGCACAGATACGCAGTATTTT. Translation gives CASSPTSGSTDTQYF.

V and J are TRBV12-5 and TRBJ2-1; possibly TRBD2 for D (6 bases). The CDR3 is made up of 11 amino acids. Germline CDR1 and CDR2: LGHNT and FRNRAP. The CDR3: CARLVNNEQFF. CDR3 bases: TGTGCCAGACTAGTAAACAATGAGCAGTTCTTC. Supplemented by reference TRBV12-5 and TRBJ2-1, the full variable domain reads DARVTQTPRHKVTEMGQEVTMRCQPILGHNTVFWYRQTMMQGLELLAYFRNRAPLDDSGMPKDRFSAEMPDATLATLKIQPSEPRDSAVYFCARLVNNEQFFGPGTRLTVL.

This clone was counted many times. The V gene is TRBV5-5, the J gene TRBJ2-7; 9 nucleotides line up with TRBD1. V lost 0 bases to trimming and J lost 4 bases; unmatched junction nucleotides: 5. The length of the CDR3 is 15 residues. Per the germline V gene, CDR1 is SGHKS and CDR2 is YYEKEE (reference sequence). As DNA, the CDR3 is TGTGCCAGCAGCTTGGCGACAGGGGGTTGGTACGAGCAGTACTTC. Encoded protein: CASSLATGGWYEQYF.

The V gene is TRBV18, the J gene TRBJ1-1; D might be TRBD1 (5 bases). The CDR3 spans 13 residues. Germline CDR1 reads KGHSH; CDR2 reads LQKENI. The germline V and J ends were trimmed by 8 bases and 1 base, with 11 bases remaining between them. In DNA, the CDR3 is TGTGCCAGCCACGGGGGACCGAACACTGAAGCTTTCTTT. Translation: CASHGGPNTEAFF.

The CDR3 loop reads CASKLQGISGNTIYF. CDR3 coding DNA: TGTGCCAGCAAACTCCAGGGGATCTCTGGAAACACCATATATTTT. The chain uses TRBV2 and TRBJ1-3, with D perhaps matching TRBD1 (6 bases). Germline values: CDR1 SNHLY, CDR2 FYNNEI. This CDR3 has 15 amino acids. Trimming shortened V by 7 bases and J by 0 bases, and 13 bases separated the two germline ends.

This sequence joins TRBV11-2 and TRBJ1-1, with D perhaps matching TRBD1 (6 bases). The CDR3 loop spans 14 amino acids. The V gene's germline CDR1 is SGHAT and CDR2 FQNNGV. With 4 bases removed from V and 3 bases from J, the gap between germline ends came to 12 bases. CDR3 coding DNA: TGTGCCAGCAGCTCGGGACACGACGACACTGAAGCTTTCTTT. Amino acids: CASSSGHDDTEAFF.

This clone has only a few counts. The chain carries TRBV6-5 and TRBJ1-1; a possible D gene is TRBD1 (6 bases). V gave up 3 bases and J gave up 3 bases, with 17 bases separating them. The CDR3 has 16 residues. The germline V gene has CDR1 MNHEY and CDR2 SVGAGI. Here the CDR3 DNA reads TGTGCCAGCAGTTATGAGGTGGGGACAAGGTACACTGAAGCTTTCTTT. Its protein product is CASSYEVGTRYTEAFF.

The chain recombines TRBV6-5 with TRBJ1-1, with 7 bases identical to TRBD1. CDR3 length: 13 residues. CDR1 and CDR2 from the germline V gene are MNHEY and SVGAGI. V was pared by 7 bases and J by 1 base, with 3 bases of the junction left unmatched. In DNA, the CDR3 is TGTGCCAGCAACCGGGACAGGAACACTGAAGCTTTCTTT. Translated, it gives CASNRDRNTEAFF.

This chain links TRBV10-3 with TRBJ2-7; possible D gene TRBD2, 5 bases. Per germline, CDR1 ENHRY and CDR2 SYGVKD. Trimming removed 11 bases from V and 0 bases from J, with 29 bases in between. The CDR3 is 18 amino acids. Here the CDR3 reads CASSNRAGGSGSSYEQYF. In DNA form, the CDR3 reads TGTGCCTCTTCGAATAGGGCCGGCGGCAGCGGTAGCTCCTACGAGCAGTACTTC.

V is TRBV7-2 and J is TRBJ2-7; TRBD2 might be the D (7 bases). CDR3 length: 15 amino acids. Germline V gene data show CDR1 as SGHTA and CDR2 as FQGNSA. Trimming stripped 1 base from V and 4 bases from J, with 14 bases between. The CDR3 loop is CASSLEGGSAYEQYF. CDR3 in DNA: TGTGCCAGCAGCTTAGAGGGGGGGTCCGCTTACGAGCAGTACTTC.

This chain links TRBV19 with TRBJ2-7; no firm D call. V lost 5 bases and J 6 bases, leaving 14 bases between the germline ends. Germline assignment: CDR1 LNHDA and CDR2 SQIVND (reference sequence). The CDR3 sequence is 13 residues long. CDR3 region: CASSAGFPSEQYF. CDR3 DNA: TGTGCCAGTAGTGCCGGGTTCCCATCCGAGCAGTACTTC.